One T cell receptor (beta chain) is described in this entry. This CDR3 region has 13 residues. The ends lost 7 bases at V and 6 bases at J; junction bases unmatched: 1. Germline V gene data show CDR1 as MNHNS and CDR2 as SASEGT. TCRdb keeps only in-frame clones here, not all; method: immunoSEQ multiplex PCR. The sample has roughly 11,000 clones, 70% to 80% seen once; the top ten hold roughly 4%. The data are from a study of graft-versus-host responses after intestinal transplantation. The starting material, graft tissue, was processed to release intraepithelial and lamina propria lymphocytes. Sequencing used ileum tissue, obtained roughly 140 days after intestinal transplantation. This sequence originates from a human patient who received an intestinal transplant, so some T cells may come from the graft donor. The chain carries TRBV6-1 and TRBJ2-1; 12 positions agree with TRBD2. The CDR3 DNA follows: TGTGCCAGCACACTAGCGGGGGGCAATGAGCAGTTCTTC. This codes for CASTLAGGNEQFF.